This T cell receptor (beta chain) came from a study of cytomegalovirus exposure and HLA in healthy donors. Amplification used 60 Vbeta primers and 13 Jbeta primers. Measured with immunoSEQ multiplex PCR; TCRdb has only the in-frame clones, and not every one. The sample has tens of thousands of clones; the top ten hold 0.5% to 0.65%. A remark on this clone: Its antigen is not known.

Regarding the study as a whole: TCR beta V- and J-gene trimming was later associated with a missense DCLRE1C variant. Rare TCR sequences dominated, though some public TCRs recurred in many donors. In an earlier analysis, productive rearrangement rates for most beta V segments clustered near 87% or 30%.

This CDR3 contains 14 residues. Germline V gene data show CDR1 as SGHNT and CDR2 as YYREEE (reference sequence). Trimming took 4 bases from V and 1 from J, leaving 11 bases between them. The sequencing input was PBMCs. This chain connects TRBV5-4 to TRBJ1-1, with D hard to call. This TCR was sampled from a man in his fifties or sixties in good health and CMV-seronegative. The CDR3 bases are TGTGCCAGCAGCGCCCACGCGGCGAACACTGAAGCTTTCTTT. Amino acids: CASSAHAANTEAFF.